This T cell receptor beta chain was captured by sequencing in a study of early T cells in non-severe SARS-CoV-2 infection. For the study at large: Bulk RNA taken from unsorted whole blood was sequenced, leaving chains unpaired. The study's findings and limits: Private and CD4 specificities were missed by VDJdb matching, which favored anti-spike CD8 responses.

V trimming: 2 bases; J trimming: 0 bases; junction bases outside the gene matches: 8. This CDR3 has 17 residues. Germline assignment: CDR1 MNHEY and CDR2 SVGEGT. Unique molecular identifiers were attached to individual cDNA molecules. From the 5' RACE reads, TCRdb called clonotypes with MiXCR, one entry per CDR3 protein. Of approximately 81,000 distinct CDR3 sequences in the sample, about 6.5% were seen once. This clonotype was recorded at least ten times. Its target is not known. This clonotype originated in an adult who was a healthcare worker with PCR-confirmed SARS-CoV-2 infection or an uninfected control (not recorded which). The rearrangement uses TRBV6-2 or TRBV6-3 and TRBJ2-3; 7 bases fit TRBD2. Sequenced: whole blood. The CDR3 DNA sequence: TGTGCCAGCAGTTACAAGGATAGCGGGCTTAGCACAGATACGCAGTATTTT. Its protein product is CASSYKDSGLSTDTQYF.